Below, 6 T cell receptor beta chains from the same sample are listed, as sequenced in a study of T cell responses to AZD1222 COVID-19 vaccine. Profiled with immunoSEQ multiplex PCR; TCRdb holds only in-frame clones, not every one. The sample has 100,000 to 150,000 clones; about 91% are singletons. The input for sequencing was peripheral blood, taken 28 days after the second AZD1222 dose. These TCRs come from an adult who received the AZD1222 COVID-19 vaccine.

This clone was counted once. J is TRBJ2-7 and V is TRBV23-1; weak D call: TRBD1 (6 bases). TRBV23-1 is marked as an open reading frame, function uncertain. The CDR3 runs to 15 residues. The germline V and J ends were trimmed by 0 bases and 0 bases, with 9 bases remaining between them. CDR3 bases: TGCGCCAGCAGTCAATCGAGGGGGTCCTCCTACGAGCAGTACTTC. It translates to CASSQSRGSSYEQYF.

V is TRBV11-2 and J is TRBJ2-7; unclear D gene. With 5 bases removed from V and 7 bases from J, the gap between germline ends came to 24 bases. CDR3 length equals 16 residues. The germline V gene has CDR1 SGHAT and CDR2 FQNNGV. CDR3 bases: TGTGCCAGCAGCCCGGGCTCCTTACCGACCTCCTTGGAGCAGTACGTC. Encoded protein: CASSPGSLPTSLEQYV.

This clone was seen more than once but under ten times. The V gene is TRBV15, the J gene TRBJ2-7; D is uncertain. Trimming took off 1 base at V and 5 bases at J, with 15 bases between the two ends. The V gene's germline CDR1 is LNHNV and CDR2 YYDKDF (reference sequence). The CDR3 extends over 15 amino acids. CDR3 protein: CATSRVATPGDEQYF. CDR3 DNA: TGTGCCACCAGCAGAGTGGCGACCCCCGGTGACGAGCAGTACTTC.

The chain uses TRBV25-1 and TRBJ2-3; maybe TRBD1 (5 bases). CDR3 size: 16 residues. CDR1 MGHDK and CDR2 SYGVNS come from the germline V gene. Trimming removed 0 bases from V and 0 bases from J, with 10 bases in between. CDR3 DNA: TGTGCCAGCAGTGAATACAGGGCACGGAGCACAGATACGCAGTATTTT. Protein: CASSEYRARSTDTQYF.

The chain uses TRBV4-1 and TRBJ1-2; D uncertain. Germline V CDR1 and CDR2: MGHRA, YSYEKL. The V gene lost 0 bases and the J gene lost 8 bases, with 4 bases spanning the gap. The CDR3 runs to 11 residues. In DNA, the CDR3 is TGCGCCAGCAGCCAAGAGGGAGGCTACACCTTC. This translates into CASSQEGGYTF.

The chain is built from TRBV21-1 and TRBJ2-2; the table calls TRBD1, which could not be checked here. TRBV21-1 is a pseudogene segment. The CDR3 spans 15 residues. CDR3 amino acids: CASSRSTGRGGELFF. CDR3 sequence (DNA): TGTGCCAGCAGCAGGTCGACAGGGAGAGGGGGGGAGCTGTTTTTT.